In its sample, the clone carrying this TCR beta chain was seen many times. Its antigen is undetermined. Preparation of the TCRbeta library used unique molecular identifiers. Using its own MiXCR run on the PCR reads, TCRdb lists one record per CDR3 protein. The sample consists of some 220,000 distinct CDR3 sequences, under 13% of them appearing once. The data were obtained in a study of T-cell reconstitution after alpha-beta-depleted transplantation in children. Study findings and constraints: Among T cells one year after transplant, newly produced cells accounted for most counts and diversity. At around two months after transplant, the alpha-beta T cells were reportedly derived from several hundred expanded clones that came from non-depleted graft cells.

The V gene's germline CDR1 is DFQATT and CDR2 SNEGSKA (reference sequence). The length of the CDR3 is 14 residues. The V gene lost 1 base and the J gene lost 4 bases, with 11 bases spanning the gap. The chain links TRBV20-1 to TRBJ1-5; a possible D gene is TRBD1 (5 bases). The sequence came from a child under two years old with acute myeloid leukemia, due to receive a stem cell transplant. The source was PBMCs, collected before TCRalphabeta/CD19-depleted stem cell transplant. As DNA, the CDR3 is TGCAGTGCTAGAGTCGGAGGGGTGAATCAGCCCCAGCATTTT. Protein: CSARVGGVNQPQHF.